This T cell receptor (beta chain) was obtained from a study of blood T cell repertoires in COVID-19. For the study at large: There were acute and convalescent COVID-19 samples, and they came from the United States, Italy and Spain. From T cells, B-cell-depleted T cells, or PBMCs came the material, which was cDNA or gDNA.

CDR3 length equals 15 residues. As originally analysed: It was from reference gene primer amplification that nucleated cell counts were estimated. Libraries were prepared by immunoSEQ multiplex PCR; TCRdb keeps only in-frame clonotypes and omits some of them. The V and J calls and clone size come from that table; D and trimming were worked out from the DNA. The table shows approximately 140,000 clones, with 80% to 85% occurring only once. The receptor's source is a human donor in a cohort sampled during active COVID-19. The rearrangement joins TRBV1 to TRBJ2-7; the D call in the table, TRBD1, was not verified against the DNA. TRBV1 is given as a pseudogene. The material sequenced was peripheral blood. This CDR3 is CTSSPAADTSYEQYF. Written as DNA, the CDR3 is TGCACCAGCAGCCCGGCTGCAGACACCTCCTACGAGCAGTACTTC.